This T cell receptor beta chain was sequenced during a study of T cell responses to AZD1222 COVID-19 vaccine. Study conclusions and caveats: Most donors were white British, females outnumbered males, and clonal diversity was possibly underestimated.

Produced via immunoSEQ multiplex PCR; TCRdb's table is partial and in-frame only. Among about 63,000 clones listed, about four fifths were seen once. Both about-4-week and about-12-week second-dose recipients were combined. The germline CDR1 and CDR2 sequences are SGHVS and FQNEAQ. CDR3 length: 13 amino acids. The germline V and J ends were trimmed by 5 bases and 4 bases, with 11 bases remaining between them. This clone appeared a single time. Antigen: not known. V and J are TRBV7-8 and TRBJ1-2; no reliable D call. The receptor was isolated from an adult who received the AZD1222 COVID-19 vaccine. Sample: peripheral blood, taken 28 days after the second AZD1222 dose. The CDR3, as DNA: TGTGCCAGCAGCCGAGACGGCTCCTATGGCTACACCTTC. Amino acid sequence: CASSRDGSYGYTF. The full variable domain, its missing parts supplied by reference TRBV7-8 and TRBJ1-2, is GAGVSQSPRYKVAKRGQDVALRCDPISGHVSLFWYQQALGQGPEFLTYFQNEAQLDKSGLPSDRFFAERPEGSVSTLKIQRTQQEDSAVYLCASSRDGSYGYTFGSGTRLTVV.